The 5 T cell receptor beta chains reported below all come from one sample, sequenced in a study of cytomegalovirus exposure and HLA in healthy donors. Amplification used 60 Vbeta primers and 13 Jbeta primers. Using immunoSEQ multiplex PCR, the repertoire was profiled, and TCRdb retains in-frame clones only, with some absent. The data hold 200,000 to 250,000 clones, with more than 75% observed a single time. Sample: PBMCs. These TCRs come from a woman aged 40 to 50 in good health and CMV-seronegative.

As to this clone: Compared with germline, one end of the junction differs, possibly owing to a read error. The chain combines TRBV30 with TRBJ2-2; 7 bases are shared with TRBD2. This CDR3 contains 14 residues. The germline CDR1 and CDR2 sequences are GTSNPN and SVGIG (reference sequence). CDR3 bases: TGCTCTCTAGGCGGGAGCGTCGACACCGGGGAGCTGTTTTTT. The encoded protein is CSLGGSVDTGELFF.

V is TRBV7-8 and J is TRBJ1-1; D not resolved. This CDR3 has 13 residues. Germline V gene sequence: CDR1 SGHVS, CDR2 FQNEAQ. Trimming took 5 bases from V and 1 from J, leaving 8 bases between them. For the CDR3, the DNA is TGTGCCAGCAGCACCAGGCGGAACACTGAAGCTTTCTTT. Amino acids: CASSTRRNTEAFF.

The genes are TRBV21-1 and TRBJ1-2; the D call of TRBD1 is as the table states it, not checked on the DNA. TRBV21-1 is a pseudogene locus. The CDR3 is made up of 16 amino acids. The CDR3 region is CASSFIQQGPNYGYTF. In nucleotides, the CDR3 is TGTGCCAGCAGTTTCATTCAACAGGGACCAAACTATGGCTACACCTTC.

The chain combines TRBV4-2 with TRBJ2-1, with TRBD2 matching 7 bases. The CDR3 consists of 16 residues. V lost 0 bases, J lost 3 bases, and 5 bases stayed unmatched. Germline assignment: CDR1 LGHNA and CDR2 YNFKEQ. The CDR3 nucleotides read TGTGCCAGCAGCCAAGAAGGGCTAGCGGACTACAATGAGCAGTTCTTC. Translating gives CASSQEGLADYNEQFF.

The CDR3 DNA reads TGTGCCAGCAGCTTGGTAGAGGGGGCTAACTATGGCTACACCTTC. The encoded protein is CASSLVEGANYGYTF. The V and J genes are TRBV5-6 and TRBJ1-2, with a weak D call TRBD1 (6 bases). Germline values: CDR1 SGHDT, CDR2 YYEEEE. This CDR3 contains 15 residues. V gave up 0 bases and J gave up 0 bases, with 9 bases separating them.